The clone carrying this T cell receptor beta chain was found many times. Its target is unknown. TCRdb itself ran the 5' RACE reads through MiXCR, one entry per CDR3 protein. The sample lists hundreds of thousands of distinct CDR3 sequences, more than 15% occurring once. This specimen belongs to a study of T-cell memory formation after mild COVID-19. Per the germline V gene, CDR1 is SGHAT and CDR2 is FQNNGV. V lost 1 base and J lost 0, with 6 bases in between. This CDR3 is 14 amino acids long. Study results and limitations: Contracting CD4+ clones were located mainly in CM and EM, and CD8+ clones in EMRA. Pre-infection memory already had some responding clones, implying cross-reactive memory joined. Later expanders leaned CD4+, whereas day 15 to 85 contracting clones were balanced CD4/CD8.

Sequencing was carried out using PBMCs or a T cell subset sorted from them (not recorded which). V gene TRBV11-2 combines with J gene TRBJ1-1; no firm D call. The clonotype was recovered from a man between 18 and 35 years old who had mild COVID-19 (a few samples of this study predate the infection). Cell type and time point are not known. The CDR3 DNA is TGTGCCAGCAGCTTAGGGAACATGAACACTGAAGCTTTCTTT. Residues: CASSLGNMNTEAFF. Full variable domain (missing parts from reference TRBV11-2 and TRBJ1-1): EAGVAQSPRYKIIEKRQSVAFWCNPISGHATLYWYQQILGQGPKLLIQFQNNGVVDDSQLPKDRFSAERLKGVDSTLKIQPAKLEDSAVYLCASSLGNMNTEAFFGQGTRLTVV.